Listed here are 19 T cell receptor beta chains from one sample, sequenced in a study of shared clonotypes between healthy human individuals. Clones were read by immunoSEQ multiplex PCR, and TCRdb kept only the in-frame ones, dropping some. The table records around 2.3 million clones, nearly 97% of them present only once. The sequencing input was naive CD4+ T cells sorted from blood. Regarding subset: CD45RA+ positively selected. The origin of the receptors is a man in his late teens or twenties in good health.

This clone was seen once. The CDR3 reads CASSYGQGKLFF. In nucleotides, the CDR3 is TGTGCCAGCAGTTACGGGCAGGGGAAGCTGTTTTTT. The rearrangement uses TRBV6-5 and TRBJ2-2, with D possibly TRBD1 on 6 matching bases. Trimming removed 2 bases at V and 12 bases at J, with 10 bases between. The CDR3 has 12 residues. Germline CDR1 reads MNHEY; CDR2 reads SVGAGI.

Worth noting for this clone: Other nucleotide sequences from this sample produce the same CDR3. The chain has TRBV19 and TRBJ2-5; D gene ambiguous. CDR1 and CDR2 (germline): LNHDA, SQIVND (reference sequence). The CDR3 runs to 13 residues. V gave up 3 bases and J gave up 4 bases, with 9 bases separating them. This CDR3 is CASSISRAETQYF. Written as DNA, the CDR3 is TGTGCCAGTAGTATCTCAAGGGCAGAGACCCAGTACTTC.

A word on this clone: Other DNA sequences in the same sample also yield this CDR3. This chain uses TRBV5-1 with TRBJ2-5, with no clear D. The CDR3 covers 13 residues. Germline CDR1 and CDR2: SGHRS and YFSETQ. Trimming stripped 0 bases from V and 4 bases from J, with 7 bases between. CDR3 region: CASSLESRETQYF. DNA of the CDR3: TGCGCCAGCAGCTTGGAGTCCCGAGAGACCCAGTACTTC.

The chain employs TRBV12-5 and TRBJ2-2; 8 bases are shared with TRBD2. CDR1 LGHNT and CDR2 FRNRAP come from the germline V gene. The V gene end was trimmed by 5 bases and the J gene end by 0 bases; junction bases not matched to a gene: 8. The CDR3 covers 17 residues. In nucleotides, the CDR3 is TGTGCTAGTGGTCCCCCTACTAGCGGAGCGAACACCGGGGAGCTGTTTTTT. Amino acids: CASGPPTSGANTGELFF. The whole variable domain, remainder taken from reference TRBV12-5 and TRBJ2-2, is DARVTQTPRHKVTEMGQEVTMRCQPILGHNTVFWYRQTMMQGLELLAYFRNRAPLDDSGMPKDRFSAEMPDATLATLKIQPSEPRDSAVYFCASGPPTSGANTGELFFGEGSRLTVL.

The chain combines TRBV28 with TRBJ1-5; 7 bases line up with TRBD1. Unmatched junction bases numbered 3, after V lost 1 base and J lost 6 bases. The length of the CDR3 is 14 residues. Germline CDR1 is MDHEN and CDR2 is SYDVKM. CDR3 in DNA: TGTGCCAGCAGTTTATACAGGGGCGGTCAGCCCCAGCATTTT. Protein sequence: CASSLYRGGQPQHF.

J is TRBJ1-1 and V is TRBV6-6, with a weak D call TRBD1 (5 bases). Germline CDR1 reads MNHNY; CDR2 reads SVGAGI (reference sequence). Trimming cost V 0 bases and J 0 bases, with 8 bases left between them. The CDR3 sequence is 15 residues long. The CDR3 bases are TGTGCCAGCAGTTACTCTGGGGGGTTGAACACTGAAGCTTTCTTT. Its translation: CASSYSGGLNTEAFF.

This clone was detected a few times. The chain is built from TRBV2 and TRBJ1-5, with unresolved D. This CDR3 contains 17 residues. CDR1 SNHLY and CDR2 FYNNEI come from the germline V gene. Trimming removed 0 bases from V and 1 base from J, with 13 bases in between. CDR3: CASSEAVSTASNQPQHF. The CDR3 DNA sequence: TGTGCCAGCAGTGAAGCAGTCTCAACGGCCAGCAATCAGCCCCAGCATTTT.

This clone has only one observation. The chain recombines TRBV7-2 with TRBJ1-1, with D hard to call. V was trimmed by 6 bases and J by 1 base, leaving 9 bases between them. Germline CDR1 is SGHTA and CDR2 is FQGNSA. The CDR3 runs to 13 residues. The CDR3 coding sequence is TGTGCCAGCAGTCTTATTGAGAACACTGAAGCTTTCTTT. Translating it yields CASSLIENTEAFF.

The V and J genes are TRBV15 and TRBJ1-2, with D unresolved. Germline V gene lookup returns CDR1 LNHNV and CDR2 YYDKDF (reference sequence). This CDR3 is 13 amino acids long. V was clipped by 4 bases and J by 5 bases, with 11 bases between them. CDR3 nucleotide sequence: TGTGCCACCAGCACCAGAACTAGATATGGCTACACCTTC. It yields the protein CATSTRTRYGYTF.

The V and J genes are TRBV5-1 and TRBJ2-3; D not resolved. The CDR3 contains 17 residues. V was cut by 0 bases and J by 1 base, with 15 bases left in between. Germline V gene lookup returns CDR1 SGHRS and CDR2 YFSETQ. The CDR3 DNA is TGCGCCAGCAGCTTGGCCTTAGTTGTAGGTGGCACAGATACGCAGTATTTT. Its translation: CASSLALVVGGTDTQYF.

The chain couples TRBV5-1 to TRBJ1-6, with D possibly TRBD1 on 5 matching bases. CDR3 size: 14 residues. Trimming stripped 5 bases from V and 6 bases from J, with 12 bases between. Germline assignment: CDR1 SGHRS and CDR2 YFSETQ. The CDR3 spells CASSIGDPNSPLHF. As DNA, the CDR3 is TGCGCCAGCAGTATAGGGGACCCTAATTCACCCCTCCACTTT.

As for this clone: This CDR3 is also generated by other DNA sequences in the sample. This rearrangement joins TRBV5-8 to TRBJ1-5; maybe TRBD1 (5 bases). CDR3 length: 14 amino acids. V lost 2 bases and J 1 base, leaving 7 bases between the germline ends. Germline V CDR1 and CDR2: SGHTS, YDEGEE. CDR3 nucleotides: TGTGCCAGCAGCTTCCGGGGGAGCAATCAGCCCCAGCATTTT. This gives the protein CASSFRGSNQPQHF.

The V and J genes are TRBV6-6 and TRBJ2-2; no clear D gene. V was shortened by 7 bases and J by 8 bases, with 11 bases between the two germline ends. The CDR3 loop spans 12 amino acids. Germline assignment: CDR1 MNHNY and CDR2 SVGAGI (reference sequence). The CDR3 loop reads CASTRRPGELFF. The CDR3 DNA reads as TGTGCCAGCACCAGAAGACCTGGGGAGCTGTTTTTT.

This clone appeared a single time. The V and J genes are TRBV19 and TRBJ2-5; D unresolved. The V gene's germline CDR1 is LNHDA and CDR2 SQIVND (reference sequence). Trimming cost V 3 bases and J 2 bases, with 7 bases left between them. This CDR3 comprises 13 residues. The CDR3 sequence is CASSITLQETQYF. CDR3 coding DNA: TGTGCCAGTAGTATCACCCTTCAAGAGACCCAGTACTTC.

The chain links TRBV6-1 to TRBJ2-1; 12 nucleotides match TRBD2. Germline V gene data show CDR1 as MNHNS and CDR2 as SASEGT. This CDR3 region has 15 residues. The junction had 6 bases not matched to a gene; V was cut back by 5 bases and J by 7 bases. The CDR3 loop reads CASSSGLAGPNEQFF. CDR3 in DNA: TGTGCCAGCAGTTCGGGACTAGCGGGTCCGAATGAGCAGTTCTTC.

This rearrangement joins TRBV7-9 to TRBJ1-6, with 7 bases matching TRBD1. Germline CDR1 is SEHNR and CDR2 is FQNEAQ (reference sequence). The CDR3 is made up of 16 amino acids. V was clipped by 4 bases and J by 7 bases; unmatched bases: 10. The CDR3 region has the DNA TGTGCCAGCAGCTCAGCAGACAGGGCTTGGAATTCACCCCTCCACTTT. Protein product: CASSSADRAWNSPLHF.

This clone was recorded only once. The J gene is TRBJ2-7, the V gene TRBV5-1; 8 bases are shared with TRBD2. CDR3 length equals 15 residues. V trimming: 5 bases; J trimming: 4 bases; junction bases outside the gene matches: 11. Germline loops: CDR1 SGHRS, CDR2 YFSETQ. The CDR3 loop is CASSPTGTRDYEQYF. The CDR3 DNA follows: TGCGCCAGCAGTCCGACCGGGACTAGAGATTACGAGCAGTACTTC. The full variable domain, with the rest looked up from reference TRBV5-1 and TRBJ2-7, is KAGVTQTPRYLIKTRGQQVTLSCSPISGHRSVSWYQQTPGQGLQFLFEYFSETQRNKGNFPGRFSGRQFSNSRSEMNVSTLELGDSALYLCASSPTGTRDYEQYFGPGTRLTVT.

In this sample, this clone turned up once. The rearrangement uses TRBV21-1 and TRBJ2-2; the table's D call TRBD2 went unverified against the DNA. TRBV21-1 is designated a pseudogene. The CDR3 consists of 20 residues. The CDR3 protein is CASSNLAGHLMGVTTGELFF. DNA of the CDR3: TGTGCCAGCAGCAATTTAGCGGGACACCTAATGGGGGTTACCACCGGGGAGCTGTTTTTT.

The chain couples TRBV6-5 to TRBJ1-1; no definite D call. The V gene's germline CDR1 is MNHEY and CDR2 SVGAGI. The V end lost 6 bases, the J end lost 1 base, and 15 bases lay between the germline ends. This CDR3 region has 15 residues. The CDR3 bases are TGTGCCAGCAGGGTCAGCTTGGACGGGAACACTGAAGCTTTCTTT. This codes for CASRVSLDGNTEAFF.